One and the same sample provided the 22 T cell receptor beta chains below, sequenced in a study of T cell responses to AZD1222 COVID-19 vaccine (TCRdb year 2021). Per the publication, the time point label means: baseline before first vaccination. Library creation used the immunoSEQ multiplex PCR assay. TCRdb stores this immuneACCESS table with in-frame sequences only. Part of the clones is absent; in the studies checked, under half of the shortfall reflects unresolved V genes, and no reason is known for the rest. A total of approximately 150,000 clones appear in this sample, roughly 92% of them only once. The ten biggest clones cover about 1.6% of the sample. Sequencing used peripheral blood, obtained on day 0 of AZD1222 vaccination. The receptors were sampled from an adult in good health.

This chain uses TRBV20-1 with TRBJ1-2, with D possibly TRBD1 on 6 matching bases. The CDR3 is 11 amino acids. The germline CDR1 and CDR2 sequences are DFQATT and SNEGSKA (reference sequence). The V end was cut by 8 bases, the J end by 2 bases, with 9 bases between. CDR3 DNA sequence: TGCAGTCCCCAGGGGAACTATGGCTACACCTTC. It encodes CSPQGNYGYTF.

The rearrangement links TRBV18 to TRBJ2-7; D ambiguous. The V gene lost 3 bases and the J gene lost 0 bases, with 9 bases spanning the gap. Germline values: CDR1 KGHSH, CDR2 LQKENI. This CDR3 comprises 14 residues. The CDR3 spells CASSPPGGSYEQYF. DNA for the CDR3: TGTGCCAGCTCACCCCCTGGTGGCTCCTACGAGCAGTACTTC.

The chain is built from TRBV18 and TRBJ1-2; no definite D call. The CDR3 contains 15 residues. V was shortened by 1 base and J by 3 bases, with 12 bases between the two germline ends. Germline V gene data show CDR1 as KGHSH and CDR2 as LQKENI. DNA for the CDR3: TGTGCCAGCTCACCACGAAAATCAGTCGACTATGGCTACACCTTC. It is translated as CASSPRKSVDYGYTF.

The V and J genes are TRBV18 and TRBJ2-7; 9 nucleotides agree with TRBD1. The CDR3 spans 14 residues. Germline-derived CDR1 and CDR2 are KGHSH and LQKENI. With 4 bases clipped from V and 2 bases from J, the junction kept 3 bases outside the gene matches. Written as DNA, the CDR3 is TGTGCCAGCTCACTGGGACAGGGACCCTACGAGCAGTACTTC. This translates into CASSLGQGPYEQYF.

The table lists this clone with a count of one. V usage is TRBV18 and J usage is TRBJ1-5; tentative D call: TRBD1 (6 bases). Germline loops: CDR1 KGHSH, CDR2 LQKENI. CDR3 length: 19 residues. V gave up 2 bases and J gave up 2 bases, with 22 bases separating them. The CDR3 nucleotides read TGTGCCAGCTCACCAGTCATTGTATACAGGGCTTCTGGCAATCAGCCCCAGCATTTT. This codes for CASSPVIVYRASGNQPQHF. The full variable domain, its missing parts supplied by reference TRBV18 and TRBJ1-5, is NAGVMQNPRHLVRRRGQEARLRCSPMKGHSHVYWYRQLPEEGLKFMVYLQKENIIDESGMPKERFSAEFPKEGPSILRIQQVVRGDSAAYFCASSPVIVYRASGNQPQHFGDGTRLSIL.

The chain links TRBV19 to TRBJ1-1; perhaps TRBD1 as D (5 bases). The germline V and J ends were trimmed by 8 bases and 0 bases, with 13 bases remaining between them. There are 14 residues in the CDR3. The V gene's germline CDR1 is LNHDA and CDR2 SQIVND (reference sequence). The CDR3 nucleotides are TGTGCCAGTTCGAGAGACAGTTTGAACACTGAAGCTTTCTTT. This encodes CASSRDSLNTEAFF.

This chain uses TRBV11-3 with TRBJ2-3, with 8 nucleotides matching TRBD1. CDR1 and CDR2 from the germline V gene are SGHNT and YENEEA. The CDR3 is made up of 13 amino acids. J gave up 5 bases and V 4 bases, and 2 bases lay outside the gene matches. CDR3 amino acids: CASSSTGVDTQYF. The CDR3 coding sequence is TGTGCCAGCAGCTCGACAGGGGTAGATACGCAGTATTTT.

This rearrangement joins TRBV7-6 to TRBJ2-7; possibly TRBD1 or TRBD2 for D (5 bases each). V was cut by 1 base and J by 2 bases, with 9 bases left in between. The CDR3 contains 14 residues. Germline V gives CDR1 SGHVS, CDR2 FNYEAQ. The CDR3 bases are TGTGCCAGCAGCTTAGAGAGGGGACCCTACGAGCAGTACTTC. Translated: CASSLERGPYEQYF.

The chain employs TRBV27 and TRBJ2-7, with 11 bases identical to TRBD1. Germline V gives CDR1 MNHEY, CDR2 SMNVEV (reference sequence). This CDR3 comprises 17 residues. V lost 8 bases and J lost 3; bases outside the gene matches: 15. The DNA for the CDR3 is TGTGCCAGCTCCGGCTTTCCCGGTGGGACAGGGGGCTACGAGCAGTACTTC. It yields the protein CASSGFPGGTGGYEQYF.

The chain links TRBV19 to TRBJ2-7; TRBD1 aligns across 8 bases. Trimming cost V 3 bases and J 2 bases; bases outside gene matches: 6. This CDR3 is built from 15 residues. CDR1 is LNHDA, CDR2 SQIVND, per germline (reference sequence). CDR3 bases: TGTGCCAGTAGTATGGGTGGGACAGGAGCCTACGAGCAGTACTTC. Translated: CASSMGGTGAYEQYF.

The rearrangement joins TRBV29-1 to TRBJ1-2, with 7 positions matching TRBD1. The germline V gene encodes CDR1 SQVTM and CDR2 ANQGSEA. CDR3 length equals 10 residues. The J segment lost 6 bases and the V segment lost 7 bases, leaving 2 bases of the junction unmatched. CDR3 coding DNA: TGCAGCGCAGGGGGGGATGGCTACACCTTC. It specifies CSAGGDGYTF.

The chain couples TRBV10-2 to TRBJ1-6; no clear D gene. Trimming pared 6 bases from V and 9 bases from J, leaving 15 bases between. The CDR3 sequence is 14 residues long. Germline V gives CDR1 WSHSY, CDR2 SAAADI. The DNA for the CDR3 is TGCGCCAGCAGCGACCCGTCGGGGTCTTCACCCCTCCACTTT. Amino acid sequence: CASSDPSGSSPLHF.

This clone was detected a few times. The chain couples TRBV6-5 to TRBJ2-3; D possibly corresponds to TRBD2 (5 bases). CDR1 MNHEY and CDR2 SVGAGI come from the germline V gene. V lost 8 bases, J lost 0 bases, and 12 bases lay in between. The CDR3 sequence is 14 residues long. CDR3 nucleotide sequence: TGTGCCAGCTACCCCCGGACTAGCACAGATACGCAGTATTTT. Its translation is CASYPRTSTDTQYF.

The J gene is TRBJ2-7, the V gene TRBV7-2, with D hard to call. CDR1 and CDR2 (germline): SGHTA, FQGNSA. The length of the CDR3 is 13 residues. Trimming left V 5 bases short and J 4 bases short, with 12 bases between. CDR3: CASSNRALYEQYF. CDR3 nucleotide sequence: TGTGCCAGCAGCAACCGGGCCCTATACGAGCAGTACTTC.

This chain links TRBV7-3 with TRBJ2-1, with TRBD2 as a possible D gene (5 bases). Per germline, CDR1 SGHTA and CDR2 FQGTGA. Trimming cost V 1 base and J 7 bases, with 8 bases left between them. CDR3 size: 13 residues. The CDR3 sequence: CASSLRRTNEQFF. Written as DNA, the CDR3 is TGTGCCAGCAGCTTAAGGCGGACTAATGAGCAGTTCTTC.

As for this clone: This same CDR3 is encoded by further DNA sequences in the sample. The chain links TRBV18 to TRBJ1-1, with D hard to call. This CDR3 is 15 amino acids long. The V end lost 3 bases, the J end lost 2 bases, and 13 bases lay between the germline ends. Germline CDR1 reads KGHSH; CDR2 reads LQKENI. The CDR3 DNA follows: TGTGCCAGCTCACCCCCTCAGCCCCTTAACACTGAAGCTTTCTTT. Translation gives CASSPPQPLNTEAFF.

The chain couples TRBV7-2 to TRBJ1-1, with a tentative D call TRBD1 (5 bases). Deletions cut 6 bases from V and 12 bases from J, with 14 bases between. Germline lookup yields CDR1 SGHTA and CDR2 FQGNSA. The CDR3 runs 11 residues. The DNA of the CDR3 is TGTGCCAGCAGTTCACCGGGGCAAACTTTCTTT. Translating gives CASSSPGQTFF.

The chain links TRBV20-1 to TRBJ2-5, with a possible D match to TRBD2 (7 bases). From germline, CDR1 is DFQATT and CDR2 SNEGSKA (reference sequence). Trimming removed 3 bases at V and 10 bases at J, with 21 bases between. The CDR3 covers 14 residues. For the CDR3, the DNA is TGCAGTGCTAGTCGGGGGGCCTCCGGCGGAGACCAGTACTTC. It yields the protein CSASRGASGGDQYF.

This sequence joins TRBV24-1 and TRBJ1-5; D is uncertain. This CDR3 comprises 16 residues. Germline V gene lookup returns CDR1 KGHDR and CDR2 SFDVKD. Trimming stripped 5 bases from V and 6 bases from J, with 19 bases between. The CDR3: CATSAPRQTYFQPQHF. CDR3 bases: TGTGCCACCAGTGCCCCGAGGCAGACCTATTTTCAGCCCCAGCATTTT.

V is TRBV18 and J is TRBJ1-4; no clear D. Germline lookup yields CDR1 KGHSH and CDR2 LQKENI. The germline V and J ends were trimmed by 4 bases and 8 bases, with 8 bases remaining between them. This CDR3 region has 12 residues. The CDR3 coding sequence is TGTGCCAGCTCACTTTCCAGGGAAAAACTGTTTTTT. Protein sequence: CASSLSREKLFF.

The sample holds one count of this clone. This chain connects TRBV5-6 to TRBJ1-2; D unclear. In germline, CDR1 is SGHDT, CDR2 YYEEEE. Deletions cut 0 bases from V and 1 base from J, with 13 bases between. The CDR3 is 16 residues long. As DNA, the CDR3 is TGTGCCAGCAGCTTGGAGGTAGGGTCGCTTAACTATGGCTACACCTTC. Protein product: CASSLEVGSLNYGYTF.

The J gene is TRBJ2-5, the V gene TRBV12-3 or TRBV12-4; 11 bases are shared with TRBD2. With V trimmed by 6 bases and J by 6 bases, 3 bases remained unmatched. The length of the CDR3 is 13 residues. The CDR3 here is CASRGTSGQTQYF. The DNA of the CDR3 is TGTGCCAGCAGGGGGACTAGCGGTCAGACCCAGTACTTC.